This T cell receptor (beta chain) was identified during a study of blood T cells in healthy people across ages. The use of a sample-barcoded 5' primer and a J-beta primer mix characterized a second PCR of about 7 to 12 cycles. Each cDNA molecule carried a tag from a template-switch adaptor that contained 12 random nucleotides. TCRdb analysed the 5' RACE reads with MiXCR anew, one entry per CDR3 protein. The repertoire has approximately 2,000,000 distinct CDR3 sequences, roughly two fifths of them found once; the top ten carry 20% to 25%. This clonotype was detected only a few times. CDR1 is LGHNA and CDR2 is YNFKEQ in the germline V gene. CDR3 size: 17 residues. The V end was cut by 0 bases, the J end by 5 bases, with 19 bases between.

The V call is TRBV4-2, the J call TRBJ1-2; D is undetermined. The sequencing input was blood. The receptor's source is a human donor in good health. The CDR3 DNA reads TGTGCCAGCAGCCAAGAGGGTTTTTTCGGGGTCCCATATGGCTACACCTTC. Its translation: CASSQEGFFGVPYGYTF.